Listed below are T cell receptor beta chains from one sample, sequenced in a study of cytomegalovirus exposure and HLA in healthy donors. TCRdb's copy holds only in-frame clones and misses some; the assay was immunoSEQ multiplex PCR. The top ten hold more than 0.25% of the sample, which has roughly 200,000 clones, 70% to 90% seen once. The sample taken for sequencing was PBMCs. The receptors were gathered from a young woman in good health and CMV-seronegative. The conserved cysteine and the conserved F or W are not part of the CDR3 here. The order of the fields is J gene, clone size, D gene, V gene, CDR3 protein. A D gene is named only where the DNA matches it firmly. The listing skips clone size in some rows; elsewhere it reads once, few, many or a size class.

J gene: TRBJ1-5
clone size: -
D gene: -
V gene: TRBV28
CDR3 protein: ASSFIQVSNQPQH

J gene: TRBJ2-5
clone size: -
D gene: TRBD2
V gene: TRBV19
CDR3 protein: ASSIGTSGAETQY

J gene: TRBJ1-3
clone size: -
D gene: TRBD1
V gene: TRBV4-1
CDR3 protein: ASSPDRGEWNTIY

J gene: TRBJ1-5
clone size: -
D gene: -
V gene: TRBV4-1
CDR3 protein: ASSQDQMQPQH

J gene: TRBJ2-2
clone size: -
D gene: TRBD2
V gene: TRBV5-1
CDR3 protein: ASSSGAGGNTGELF

J gene: TRBJ2-7
clone size: -
D gene: TRBD2
V gene: TRBV7-9
CDR3 protein: ASSPGLTYEQY

J gene: TRBJ1-5
clone size: -
D gene: -
V gene: TRBV19
CDR3 protein: ASTIGNQPQH

J gene: TRBJ2-3
clone size: -
D gene: -
V gene: TRBV29-1
CDR3 protein: SVNTGTDTQY

J gene: TRBJ2-7
clone size: once
D gene: -
V gene: TRBV5-1
CDR3 protein: ASSLDSPPGEQY

J gene: TRBJ2-2
clone size: -
D gene: -
V gene: TRBV27
CDR3 protein: ASRVTGSWGITGELF

J gene: TRBJ1-4
clone size: -
D gene: -
V gene: TRBV27
CDR3 protein: ASSSRTDYNEKLF

J gene: TRBJ2-1
clone size: -
D gene: -
V gene: TRBV11-3
CDR3 protein: ASSLSGSSSYNEQF

J gene: TRBJ2-2
clone size: -
D gene: TRBD2
V gene: TRBV6-5
CDR3 protein: ATRLAGGTGELF

J gene: TRBJ2-5
clone size: -
D gene: -
V gene: TRBV10-3
CDR3 protein: AISGRGSLQETQY

J gene: TRBJ2-1
clone size: -
D gene: -
V gene: TRBV2
CDR3 protein: ASSLDSNEQF

J gene: TRBJ2-1
clone size: -
D gene: -
V gene: TRBV7-8
CDR3 protein: ASSRLGGGRDEQF

J gene: TRBJ2-3
clone size: -
D gene: TRBD2
V gene: TRBV29-1
CDR3 protein: SVWTSGTDTQY

J gene: TRBJ2-3
clone size: -
D gene: TRBD2
V gene: TRBV7-2
CDR3 protein: ASSQTLAGGTDTQY

J gene: TRBJ2-1
clone size: once
D gene: -
V gene: TRBV4-1
CDR3 protein: ASSQDLTSTYNEQF

J gene: TRBJ2-1
clone size: -
D gene: TRBD1
V gene: TRBV14
CDR3 protein: ASSPLPTGPYNEQF

J gene: TRBJ2-2
clone size: -
D gene: -
V gene: TRBV11-2
CDR3 protein: ASSSVVAGELF

J gene: TRBJ2-5
clone size: -
D gene: -
V gene: TRBV5-1
CDR3 protein: ASRTLGTREETQY

J gene: TRBJ2-5
clone size: -
D gene: -
V gene: TRBV2
CDR3 protein: ASSDGRFAETQY

J gene: TRBJ1-2
clone size: -
D gene: -
V gene: TRBV18
CDR3 protein: ASSPTTGSYGYT

J gene: TRBJ1-1
clone size: few
D gene: -
V gene: TRBV29-1
CDR3 protein: SVEFSVGGTEAF

J gene: TRBJ2-7
clone size: -
D gene: -
V gene: TRBV2
CDR3 protein: ASRLADYEQY

J gene: TRBJ2-7
clone size: -
D gene: TRBD1
V gene: TRBV28
CDR3 protein: ASSPQGQGNYEQH